The 20 T cell receptor beta chains listed next were all sequenced from one sample in a study of CD8 T cells in Susac syndrome. The RNA input was about 0.5 to 1 ug, and it was reverse transcribed with random hexamers. A single record per CDR3 protein comes from TCRdb applying MiXCR to the immunoSEQ multiplex PCR reads. The table has 100,000 to 150,000 distinct CDR3 sequences, around 75% seen once. The sequencing input was CD8+ T cells from PBMCs. These receptors were obtained from a human donor with multiple sclerosis.

This clonotype was seen more than once but under ten times. V and J are TRBV7-9 and TRBJ2-7; D may be TRBD1 (6 bases). V gave up 1 base and J gave up 4 bases, with 14 bases separating them. This CDR3 is built from 15 residues. Germline lookup yields CDR1 SEHNR and CDR2 FQNEAQ (reference sequence). The CDR3, as DNA: TGTGCCAGCAGCTTAGGGCAGGGGATACCGTACGAGCAGTACTTC. This sequence encodes CASSLGQGIPYEQYF.

J is TRBJ2-1 and V is TRBV25-1, with a weak D call TRBD2 (6 bases). Trimming pared 6 bases from V and 3 bases from J, leaving 18 bases between. The CDR3 has 16 amino acids. The V gene's germline CDR1 is MGHDK and CDR2 SYGVNS. The CDR3 DNA sequence: TGTGCCAGCAGCCCCCCGGTAGCGGAAGTCTACAATGAGCAGTTCTTC. Translation gives CASSPPVAEVYNEQFF.

V and J are TRBV27 and TRBJ1-5; D perhaps matches TRBD1 (6 bases). The CDR3 has 15 amino acids. Per germline, CDR1 MNHEY and CDR2 SMNVEV (reference sequence). Trimming took off 1 base at V and 5 bases at J, with 12 bases between the two ends. CDR3 DNA sequence: TGTGCCAGCAGTTTATTTGGGGCAGGGGATCAGCCCCAGCATTTT. Translating gives CASSLFGAGDQPQHF.

The V gene is TRBV12-3 or TRBV12-4, the J gene TRBJ2-5; D gene ambiguous. The CDR3 is 12 amino acids. V was clipped by 6 bases and J by 0 bases, with 5 bases between them. DNA of the CDR3: TGTGCCAGCAGCCCCGACCAAGAGACCCAGTACTTC. This gives the protein CASSPDQETQYF.

This chain connects TRBV5-6 to TRBJ1-1; unclear D gene. The CDR3 has 14 residues. Trimming left V 0 bases short and J 0 bases short, with 6 bases between. The germline gives CDR1 SGHDT, CDR2 YYEEEE. CDR3 bases: TGTGCCAGCAGCTTGGAGCTCGTGAACACTGAAGCTTTCTTT. It specifies CASSLELVNTEAFF.

This clonotype was seen just once. This sequence joins TRBV27 and TRBJ2-2; D remains ambiguous. The CDR3 has 12 amino acids. With 3 bases removed from V and 4 bases from J, the gap between germline ends came to 3 bases. Germline CDR1 reads MNHEY; CDR2 reads SMNVEV (reference sequence). The CDR3 DNA follows: TGTGCCAGCAGTTTCGCCACCGGGGAGCTGTTTTTT. It is translated as CASSFATGELFF.

The chain has TRBV30 and TRBJ1-1, with D maybe TRBD1 (5 bases). The germline V gene has CDR1 GTSNPN and CDR2 SVGIG (reference sequence). V shed 5 bases and J shed 10 bases, with 20 bases lying between them. The CDR3 contains 13 residues. The CDR3 region is CAWVGPLDPGAFF. CDR3 DNA sequence: TGTGCCTGGGTGGGACCCCTTGACCCAGGAGCTTTCTTT.

The chain couples TRBV10-3 to TRBJ1-4; possibly TRBD1 for D (5 bases). Trimming removed 10 bases at V and 8 bases at J, with 23 bases between. This CDR3 has 15 amino acids. The V gene's germline CDR1 is ENHRY and CDR2 SYGVKD. In DNA form, the CDR3 reads TGTGCCACCGCTCAATTCGGACATCAGGAGGAAAAACTGTTTTTT. Translation gives CATAQFGHQEEKLFF.

This clonotype has more than one count but fewer than ten. The chain combines TRBV5-1 with TRBJ1-1; D is perhaps TRBD1 (5 bases). CDR3 length: 14 residues. V was shortened by 0 bases and J by 4 bases, with 10 bases between the two germline ends. Germline CDR1 is SGHRS and CDR2 is YFSETQ. CDR3 sequence reads: CASSLGQGSTEAFF. The CDR3 DNA reads TGCGCCAGCAGCTTGGGGCAGGGCTCCACTGAAGCTTTCTTT.

The V call is TRBV18, the J call TRBJ2-3; unclear D gene. The CDR3 loop spans 11 amino acids. Trimming stripped 3 bases from V and 10 bases from J, with 8 bases between. Germline assignment: CDR1 KGHSH and CDR2 LQKENI. In DNA, the CDR3 is TGTGCCAGCTCACCGGACGTGCCGCAGTATTTT. Its translation: CASSPDVPQYF.

The rearrangement joins TRBV19 to TRBJ2-2; 11 bases are a match to TRBD1. The J segment lost 5 bases and the V segment lost 8 bases, leaving 7 bases of the junction unmatched. Germline lookup yields CDR1 LNHDA and CDR2 SQIVND (reference sequence). This CDR3 has 15 residues. The CDR3 spells CASLPGTGGTGELFF. The CDR3 DNA reads TGTGCCAGTCTACCCGGGACAGGGGGGACCGGGGAGCTGTTTTTT.

This chain connects TRBV5-6 to TRBJ2-7; D not resolved. V was cut by 0 bases and J by 3 bases, with 10 bases left in between. The CDR3 is 14 residues long. Germline loops: CDR1 SGHDT, CDR2 YYEEEE. The CDR3 protein is CASSLGDTNYEQYF. The CDR3 nucleotides are TGTGCCAGCAGCTTGGGGGATACCAACTACGAGCAGTACTTC.

The rearrangement joins TRBV7-2 to TRBJ2-2; no firm D call. Between the trimmed V and J ends, which lost 5 bases and 1 base, there was a span of 11 bases. CDR1 and CDR2 (germline): SGHTA, FQGNSA. The CDR3 extends over 15 amino acids. CDR3 loop: CASSPQSQNTGELFF. The CDR3 DNA is TGTGCCAGCAGCCCCCAATCCCAGAACACCGGGGAGCTGTTTTTT.

The rearrangement links TRBV27 to TRBJ2-7; maybe TRBD2 (6 bases). This CDR3 is 13 amino acids long. Germline loops: CDR1 MNHEY, CDR2 SMNVEV (reference sequence). V was shortened by 6 bases and J by 3 bases, with 12 bases between the two germline ends. The CDR3, as DNA: TGTGCCAGCAGACCGGCGGGGAGCTACGAGCAGTACTTC. It specifies CASRPAGSYEQYF.

The V and J genes are TRBV12-3 or TRBV12-4 and TRBJ1-2; 8 bases map to TRBD1. With 5 bases clipped from V and 4 bases from J, the junction kept 6 bases outside the gene matches. This CDR3 is 14 amino acids long. DNA of the CDR3: TGTGCCAGCAGTAACGGACAGGGAGGCTATGGCTACACCTTC. Its protein product is CASSNGQGGYGYTF.

This chain connects TRBV7-2 to TRBJ1-1; D might be TRBD1 (5 bases). The CDR3 sequence is 16 residues long. V lost 1 base, J lost 5 bases, and 17 bases lay in between. Looked up from germline, CDR1 is SGHTA and CDR2 is FQGNSA. The CDR3 region is CASSLEALWGKTEAFF. The DNA of the CDR3 is TGTGCCAGCAGCTTAGAGGCCCTTTGGGGGAAGACTGAAGCTTTCTTT.

V is TRBV2 and J is TRBJ1-1; D is ambiguous. The CDR3 totals 15 residues. CDR1 is SNHLY and CDR2 is FYNNEI in the germline V gene. V lost 3 bases and J 1 base, leaving 12 bases between the germline ends. This CDR3 reads CASSDDEAGNTEAFF. As DNA, the CDR3 is TGTGCCAGCAGTGATGATGAGGCAGGGAACACTGAAGCTTTCTTT.

The chain joins TRBV6-2 or TRBV6-3 to TRBJ1-1, with TRBD1 identical over 11 bases. CDR3 length: 16 amino acids. Losses at the gene ends were 0 bases for V and 7 bases for J; bases not matched to a gene: 7. Germline lookup yields CDR1 MNHEY and CDR2 SVGEGT. CDR3 coding DNA: TGTGCCAGCAGTTACTCGAGGACAGGGGGCTCGAATGAAGCTTTCTTT. Residues: CASSYSRTGGSNEAFF.

The V gene is TRBV19, the J gene TRBJ2-7; D remains ambiguous. Between the trimmed V and J ends, which lost 4 bases and 4 bases, there was a span of 11 bases. The CDR3 loop spans 13 amino acids. From germline, CDR1 is LNHDA and CDR2 SQIVND (reference sequence). The DNA of the CDR3 is TGTGCCAGTAGTACCGGGCGCGGTTACGAGCAGTACGTC. The encoded protein is CASSTGRGYEQYV.

V gene TRBV19 combines with J gene TRBJ1-1; 7 bases are shared with TRBD1. With 6 bases clipped from V and 5 bases from J, the junction kept 6 bases outside the gene matches. CDR1 LNHDA and CDR2 SQIVND come from the germline V gene (reference sequence). The CDR3 contains 13 residues. CDR3: CASSDRVWTEAFF. Written as DNA, the CDR3 is TGTGCCAGTAGCGACAGGGTGTGGACTGAAGCTTTCTTT. Drawing the rest from reference TRBV19 and TRBJ1-1, the complete variable domain is DGGITQSPKYLFRKEGQNVTLSCEQNLNHDAMYWYRQDPGQGLRLIYYSQIVNDFQKGDIAEGYSVSREKKESFPLTVTSAQKNPTAFYLCASSDRVWTEAFFGQGTRLTVV.